The next 9 T cell receptor beta chains were all read from a single sample in a study of blood T cell repertoires in COVID-19. Assay: immunoSEQ multiplex PCR; the TCRdb copy retains only in-frame clones and omits some. The table has about 70,000 clones, approximately 83% seen once. Sequencing used peripheral blood. The receptors come from a young man with COVID-19, enrolled during active disease.

This clone was counted a single time. The V and J genes are TRBV7-8 and TRBJ2-2; 14 nucleotides line up with TRBD2. This CDR3 is built from 16 residues. After removal of 2 bases from V and 5 bases from J, the junction contained 1 base not matched to a gene. Germline V gene sequence: CDR1 SGHVS, CDR2 FQNEAQ. The CDR3 DNA is TGTGCCAGCAGCTTAAGGACTAGCGGGGGGACCGGGGAGCTGTTTTTT. It is translated as CASSLRTSGGTGELFF. Full variable domain (outside the CDR3, taken from reference TRBV7-8 and TRBJ2-2): GAGVSQSPRYKVAKRGQDVALRCDPISGHVSLFWYQQALGQGPEFLTYFQNEAQLDKSGLPSDRFFAERPEGSVSTLKIQRTQQEDSAVYLCASSLRTSGGTGELFFGEGSRLTVL.

V gene TRBV7-6 combines with J gene TRBJ1-5; 10 bases fit TRBD1. This CDR3 is 14 amino acids long. Germline trimming cut 5 bases from V and 9 bases from J; bases unmatched to any gene: 7. Germline CDR1 and CDR2: SGHVS and FNYEAQ. The CDR3 sequence is CASSTGTGDWPQHF. In nucleotides, the CDR3 is TGTGCCAGCAGCACCGGGACAGGGGATTGGCCCCAGCATTTT.

This chain uses TRBV27 with TRBJ2-7, with TRBD1 as a possible D gene (6 bases). The CDR3 is 15 amino acids. Germline assignment: CDR1 MNHEY and CDR2 SMNVEV (reference sequence). V shed 3 bases and J shed 5 bases, with 17 bases lying between them. CDR3 nucleotides: TGTGCCAGCAGTTTTCGGGGACAAAAAAGGAACGAGCAGTACTTC. It is translated as CASSFRGQKRNEQYF.

In this sample, this clone turned up once. V is TRBV28 and J is TRBJ1-1; a possible D gene is TRBD1 (6 bases). Germline loops: CDR1 MDHEN, CDR2 SYDVKM. The CDR3 is 16 amino acids. V lost 4 bases to trimming and J lost 3 bases, with 18 bases between them. The CDR3 nucleotides are TGTGCCAGCAGTTACCCGATTTGGGGGGGGCACACTGAAGCTTTCTTT. Translated, it gives CASSYPIWGGHTEAFF.

The rearrangement joins TRBV5-1 to TRBJ2-3, with a possible D match to TRBD1 (7 bases). The CDR3 covers 18 residues. In germline, CDR1 is SGHRS, CDR2 YFSETQ. V was pared by 5 bases and J by 0 bases, with 22 bases between. CDR3 sequence (DNA): TGCGCCAGCAGTTCCCCCCGACAGGGAGGAGCTAGCACAGATACGCAGTATTTT. This gives the protein CASSSPRQGGASTDTQYF.

The rearrangement links TRBV5-4 to TRBJ2-1; TRBD2 might be the D (5 bases). The germline gives CDR1 SGHNT, CDR2 YYREEE (reference sequence). This CDR3 has 15 residues. Trimming removed 4 bases at V and 8 bases at J, with 19 bases between. The CDR3 loop is CASSSTTTSGDEQFF. The CDR3 coding sequence is TGTGCCAGCAGCAGCACCACCACTAGTGGCGATGAGCAGTTCTTC.

The chain joins TRBV27 to TRBJ2-7; 7 bases align to TRBD2. The length of the CDR3 is 14 residues. The germline V gene has CDR1 MNHEY and CDR2 SMNVEV (reference sequence). J was trimmed by 4 bases and V by 6 bases; bases with no gene match: 9. DNA for the CDR3: TGTGCCAGCAGAAAGCGGGGCGCCTTTTACGAGCAGTACTTC. It translates to CASRKRGAFYEQYF.

The chain recombines TRBV27 with TRBJ2-3; the match to TRBD2 covers 10 bases. Germline V gene lookup returns CDR1 MNHEY and CDR2 SMNVEV (reference sequence). This CDR3 comprises 16 residues. The V and J ends lost 3 bases and 6 bases, in that order; junction bases with no gene match: 9. The CDR3 loop is CASSLTASGSADTQYF. CDR3 DNA: TGTGCCAGCAGTTTGACGGCTAGCGGGAGTGCGGATACGCAGTATTTT.

This chain uses TRBV5-1 with TRBJ2-7, with TRBD2 as a possible D gene (6 bases). The germline gives CDR1 SGHRS, CDR2 YFSETQ. Deletions cut 0 bases from V and 3 bases from J, with 16 bases between. This CDR3 has 16 residues. In DNA, the CDR3 is TGCGCCAGCAGCTTGGAAAGGGTTAGCGGCTACTACGAGCAGTACTTC. Translated: CASSLERVSGYYEQYF.